The clone carrying this T cell receptor (beta chain) was seen repeatedly, ten times or more. The data were taken from a study of T cell changes during pregnancy in multiple sclerosis. Here immunoSEQ multiplex PCR was the method, and the copy in TCRdb shows in-frame clones only, minus some. Of over 65,000 clones in the sample, 90% to 95% were seen once. The V and J ends lost 6 bases and 8 bases, in that order; junction bases with no gene match: 7. Germline V gives CDR1 MRHNA, CDR2 SNTAGT. The CDR3 extends over 16 amino acids. The J gene is TRBJ2-1, the V gene TRBV6-4; TRBD2 agrees at 16 bases. This sequence originates from a female donor with multiple sclerosis, enrolled in a pregnancy study. The sequenced sample was peripheral blood, obtained in the third trimester of pregnancy. The CDR3 nucleotides read TGTGCCAGCAGCCCCGGGACTAGCGGGGGGGCGGATGAGCAGTTCTTC. Translating gives CASSPGTSGGADEQFF.